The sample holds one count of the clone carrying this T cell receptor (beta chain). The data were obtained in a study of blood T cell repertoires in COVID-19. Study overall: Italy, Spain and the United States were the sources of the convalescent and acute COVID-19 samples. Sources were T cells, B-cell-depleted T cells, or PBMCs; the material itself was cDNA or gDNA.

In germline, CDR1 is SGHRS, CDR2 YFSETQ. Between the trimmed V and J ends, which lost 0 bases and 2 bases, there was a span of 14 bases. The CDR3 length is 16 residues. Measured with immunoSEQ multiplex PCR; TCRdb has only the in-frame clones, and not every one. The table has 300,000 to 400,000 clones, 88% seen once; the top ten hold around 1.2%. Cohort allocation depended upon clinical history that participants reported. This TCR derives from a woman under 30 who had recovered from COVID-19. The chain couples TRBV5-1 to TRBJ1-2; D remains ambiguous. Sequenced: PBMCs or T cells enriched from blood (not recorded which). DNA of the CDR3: TGCGCCAGCAGCTTGGGGCCCTCCGGGGTCAACTATGGCTACACCTTC. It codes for CASSLGPSGVNYGYTF.